The entry below describes one T cell receptor (beta chain). Original handling: Estimates of nucleated cell counts were drawn from the amplification of reference gene primers. Using immunoSEQ multiplex PCR, the repertoire was profiled, and TCRdb retains in-frame clones only, with some absent. That table is the source of V, J and clone size, and D and trimming were worked out from the DNA. The sample includes 120,000 to 150,000 clones, around 84% seen only once; the top ten take under 6%. Between the trimmed V and J ends, which lost 2 bases and 1 base, there was a span of 8 bases. The CDR3 is 14 amino acids. Germline lookup yields CDR1 MNHEY and CDR2 SMNVEV (reference sequence). The sample belongs to a study of blood T cell repertoires in COVID-19. Across the whole study: COVID-19 samples collected from the United States, Italy and Spain covered acute and convalescent phases. Sample material is recorded as cDNA or gDNA derived from T cells, B-cell-depleted T cells, or PBMCs.

The chain couples TRBV27 to TRBJ2-5, with D possibly being TRBD1 (6 bases). The sequencing input was peripheral blood. The origin of this receptor is a human donor in a cohort sampled during active COVID-19. CDR3 bases: TGTGCCAGCAGTTTACGGGACACCCAAGAGACCCAGTACTTC. The encoded protein is CASSLRDTQETQYF.